The 8 T cell receptor beta chains below all came from one sample that was sequenced in a study of a mutant IDH1 vaccine in newly diagnosed glioma. Their cognate antigens are unknown. Time point described: week 35, safety follow-up. Each dose delivered 300 ug of mutant IDH1 20-mer peptide subcutaneously with imiquimod. The protocol was immunoSEQ multiplex PCR, while the TCRdb copy is restricted to in-frame clones and leaves out a portion. Here the sample spans just under 70,000 clones, less than 90% being singletons. The material was PBMCs, obtained from a glioma patient whose treatment included an IDH1 peptide vaccine. The receptor set was obtained from a man aged 18 to 29 with glioma.

This chain uses TRBV2 with TRBJ2-7, with 9 bases aligning to TRBD2. The CDR3 runs 14 residues. Germline V CDR1 and CDR2: SNHLY, FYNNEI. The V gene end was trimmed by 4 bases and the J gene end by 3 bases; junction bases not matched to a gene: 4. DNA for the CDR3: TGTGCCAGCAGTGTAGCGGGAGAGAACTACGAGCAGTACTTC. Translation gives CASSVAGENYEQYF.

This chain uses TRBV10-3 with TRBJ2-1; TRBD1 agrees at 7 bases. After removal of 3 bases from V and 5 bases from J, the junction contained 4 bases not matched to a gene. The CDR3 runs to 14 residues. CDR1 is ENHRY, CDR2 SYGVKD, per germline. CDR3 DNA sequence: TGTGCCATCAGTGACGGGCAGGGGGACAATGAGCAGTTCTTC. It translates to CAISDGQGDNEQFF.

V and J are TRBV19 and TRBJ2-7, with D possibly matching TRBD2 (6 bases). V was pared by 7 bases and J by 3 bases, with 13 bases between. The CDR3 runs 13 residues. Germline loops: CDR1 LNHDA, CDR2 SQIVND (reference sequence). Here the CDR3 DNA reads TGTGCCAGTACCGACGGGACTCTCTACGAGCAGTACTTC. As protein: CASTDGTLYEQYF.

V and J are TRBV6-1 and TRBJ2-1; 9 nucleotides match TRBD1. In germline, CDR1 is MNHNS, CDR2 SASEGT. This CDR3 region has 15 residues. V lost 7 bases to trimming and J lost 2 bases; unmatched junction nucleotides: 6. CDR3 amino acids: CASTGTGNPYNEQFF. As DNA, the CDR3 is TGTGCCAGCACCGGGACAGGGAATCCCTACAATGAGCAGTTCTTC.

V usage is TRBV7-8 and J usage is TRBJ1-2, with 12 bases identical to TRBD1. The V gene's germline CDR1 is SGHVS and CDR2 FQNEAQ. The CDR3 runs 17 residues. Trimming at V came to 1 base and at J to 3 bases, leaving 6 bases not matched to a gene. The CDR3 DNA sequence: TGTGCCAGCAGCTTAGAAGGGACAGGGGGCGCTTACTATGGCTACACCTTC. It specifies CASSLEGTGGAYYGYTF.

The V and J genes are TRBV5-4 and TRBJ1-1, with unresolved D. V was clipped by 5 bases and J by 2 bases, with 10 bases between them. The germline V gene has CDR1 SGHNT and CDR2 YYREEE (reference sequence). The CDR3 sequence is 13 residues long. The CDR3 here is CASSLDSNTEAFF. CDR3 nucleotides: TGTGCCAGCAGTCTCGACTCAAACACTGAAGCTTTCTTT. Variable domain in full (rest from reference TRBV5-4 and TRBJ1-1): ETGVTQSPTHLIKTRGQQVTLRCSSQSGHNTVSWYQQALGQGPQFIFQYYREEENGRGNFPPRFSGLQFPNYSSELNVNALELDDSALYLCASSLDSNTEAFFGQGTRLTVV.

The genes are TRBV4-3 and TRBJ1-6, with D unclear. Trimming shortened V by 0 bases and J by 10 bases, and 7 bases separated the two germline ends. Germline CDR1 and CDR2: LGHNA and YSLEER. The CDR3 consists of 13 residues. CDR3 nucleotide sequence: TGCGCCAGCAGCCAAGAGAGGTTCTCACCCCTCCACTTT. Translated: CASSQERFSPLHF.

The rearrangement joins TRBV10-2 to TRBJ1-5; 9 nucleotides agree with TRBD1. From germline, CDR1 is WSHSY and CDR2 SAAADI. The J segment lost 5 bases and the V segment lost 6 bases, leaving 5 bases of the junction unmatched. This CDR3 is built from 14 residues. The CDR3 sequence is CASSYTGGYQPQHF. The CDR3, as DNA: TGCGCCAGCAGCTACACAGGGGGCTATCAGCCCCAGCATTTT.